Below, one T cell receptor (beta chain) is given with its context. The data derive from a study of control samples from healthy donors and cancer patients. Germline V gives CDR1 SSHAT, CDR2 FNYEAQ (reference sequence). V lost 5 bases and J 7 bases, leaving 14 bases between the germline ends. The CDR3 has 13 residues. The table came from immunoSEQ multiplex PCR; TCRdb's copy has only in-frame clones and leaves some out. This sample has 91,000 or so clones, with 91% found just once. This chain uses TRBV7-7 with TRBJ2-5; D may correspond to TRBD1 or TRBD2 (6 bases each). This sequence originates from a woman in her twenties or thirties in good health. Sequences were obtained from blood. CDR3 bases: TGTGCCAGCAGCCCTGAAGGGGGAGGGACCCAGTACTTC. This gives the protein CASSPEGGGTQYF.